These 22 T cell receptor beta chains were all obtained from the same sample, sequenced in a study of shared T cell receptors in the human thymus. Some clones are missing from TCRdb's copy, which holds only in-frame ones; the method was immunoSEQ multiplex PCR. The data contain approximately 660,000 clones, 70% to 90% of them singletons. This sample also appeared in a second study, on human thymus T cells.

The specimen sequenced was thymocytes. The receptors originated from a boy less than two years old with a congenital heart defect.

The chain combines TRBV2 with TRBJ2-2, with D possibly matching TRBD1 (6 bases). CDR3 length: 13 amino acids. The ends were cut back, 6 bases at V and 4 bases at J, with 9 bases in the middle. From germline, CDR1 is SNHLY and CDR2 FYNNEI. The CDR3 region is CASRRQVTGELFF. For the CDR3, the DNA is TGTGCCAGCAGAAGACAGGTCACCGGGGAGCTGTTTTTT.

V gene TRBV5-6 combines with J gene TRBJ2-7; D is ambiguous. V shed 2 bases and J shed 2 bases, with 8 bases lying between them. The CDR3 contains 13 residues. CDR1 and CDR2 from the germline V gene are SGHDT and YYEEEE. The CDR3 region is CASSFAGTYEQYF. CDR3 bases: TGTGCCAGCAGCTTTGCCGGTACCTACGAGCAGTACTTC.

A few counts support this clone. The V gene is TRBV4-3, the J gene TRBJ2-1; 7 bases align to TRBD2. Germline CDR1 LGHNA, CDR2 YSLEER. The CDR3 extends over 13 amino acids. J lost 6 bases, V lost 5 bases, and 4 bases had no gene match. This chain's CDR3 is CASSMTSRNEQFF. The CDR3 nucleotides read TGCGCCAGCAGCATGACTAGCCGCAATGAGCAGTTCTTC.

The chain couples TRBV6-6 to TRBJ2-1; TRBD1 agrees at 7 bases. This CDR3 has 16 amino acids. V lost 2 bases to trimming and J lost 2 bases; unmatched junction nucleotides: 6. CDR1 is MNHNY, CDR2 SVGAGI, per germline (reference sequence). The CDR3 nucleotides read TGTGCCAGCAGTTACACGACAGGGTCTACCTACAATGAGCAGTTCTTC. Its protein is CASSYTTGSTYNEQFF.

This chain joins TRBV4-2 and TRBJ2-3; D possibly corresponds to TRBD2 (6 bases). CDR1 and CDR2 (germline): LGHNA, YNFKEQ. The CDR3 covers 17 residues. V dropped 1 base and J dropped 0 bases, with 14 bases sitting between them. The CDR3 region has the DNA TGTGCCAGCAGCCAAGTCGGAGCGGGTCCTAGCACAGATACGCAGTATTTT. Protein product: CASSQVGAGPSTDTQYF.

The chain is built from TRBV2 and TRBJ2-7; 9 nucleotides align to TRBD2. In germline, CDR1 is SNHLY, CDR2 FYNNEI. The CDR3 covers 17 residues. Germline trimming cut 0 bases from V and 9 bases from J; bases unmatched to any gene: 15. The CDR3 loop is CASSEALHGREGLRQYF. The CDR3 nucleotides are TGTGCCAGCAGTGAAGCGCTTCACGGGCGGGAGGGCCTCCGGCAGTACTTC.

This rearrangement joins TRBV25-1 to TRBJ1-1; tentative D call: TRBD1 (5 bases). Between the trimmed V and J ends, which lost 3 bases and 1 base, there was a span of 9 bases. Per the germline V gene, CDR1 is MGHDK and CDR2 is SYGVNS. This CDR3 has 14 amino acids. The CDR3 DNA sequence: TGTGCCAGCAGTGACAGGGTAGGGAACACTGAAGCTTTCTTT. It translates to CASSDRVGNTEAFF.

V and J are TRBV19 and TRBJ1-1, with TRBD1 identical over 9 bases. Unmatched junction bases numbered 7, after V lost 5 bases and J lost 6 bases. The CDR3 covers 14 residues. CDR1 LNHDA and CDR2 SQIVND come from the germline V gene (reference sequence). CDR3 loop: CASSWRDRVAEAFF. DNA of the CDR3: TGTGCCAGTAGTTGGCGGGACAGGGTCGCTGAAGCTTTCTTT.

V usage is TRBV27 and J usage is TRBJ2-4; D gene ambiguous. Germline CDR1 MNHEY, CDR2 SMNVEV (reference sequence). The CDR3 consists of 16 residues. V gave up 8 bases and J gave up 0 bases, with 17 bases separating them. For the CDR3, the DNA is TGTGCCAGCGGCCGTCGTACCTCATTAGCCAAAAACATTCAGTACTTC. Translating gives CASGRRTSLAKNIQYF.

This rearrangement joins TRBV12-5 to TRBJ1-1; maybe TRBD1 (5 bases). The V end lost 0 bases, the J end lost 1 base, and 18 bases lay between the germline ends. The CDR3 runs 18 residues. CDR1 and CDR2 (germline): LGHNT, FRNRAP. The CDR3 DNA reads as TGTGCTAGTGGTTTGGTAGGTCTTCCGGGGGACGCGAACACTGAAGCTTTCTTT. This sequence encodes CASGLVGLPGDANTEAFF.

This clone was seen once. The V and J genes are TRBV4-1 and TRBJ2-1; 9 positions match TRBD1. Germline V gene lookup returns CDR1 MGHRA and CDR2 YSYEKL. There are 16 residues in the CDR3. V lost 4 bases, J lost 4 bases, and 8 bases stayed unmatched. For the CDR3, the DNA is TGCGCCAGCAGCCCCCCCGGGACAGGGTATTACAATGAGCAGTTCTTC. The encoded protein is CASSPPGTGYYNEQFF.

J is TRBJ2-2 and V is TRBV19, with D unclear. CDR3 length: 17 residues. V lost 4 bases and J lost 0, with 15 bases in between. Per the germline V gene, CDR1 is LNHDA and CDR2 is SQIVND (reference sequence). The CDR3 bases are TGTGCCAGTAGTAAGCCTGACACGTTCGCGAACACCGGGGAGCTGTTTTTT. It yields the protein CASSKPDTFANTGELFF.

This sequence joins TRBV4-2 and TRBJ1-5, with D possibly TRBD1 on 5 matching bases. The germline gives CDR1 LGHNA, CDR2 YNFKEQ. Trimming removed 0 bases at V and 9 bases at J, with 15 bases between. The CDR3 is 15 residues long. CDR3 nucleotides: TGTGCCAGCAGCCAAGAAGGGAGGGGTGACTGGCCCCAGCATTTT. Translated, it gives CASSQEGRGDWPQHF.

V usage is TRBV14 and J usage is TRBJ2-3, with a possible D match to TRBD2 (5 bases). V gave up 4 bases and J gave up 4 bases, with 15 bases separating them. This CDR3 is 15 amino acids long. Germline loops: CDR1 SGHDN, CDR2 FVKESK. CDR3 region: CASSRPLPRADTQYF. The CDR3 DNA reads as TGTGCCAGCAGCCGTCCCCTTCCGAGGGCAGATACGCAGTATTTT.

This clone showed up just once. The rearrangement links TRBV7-9 to TRBJ1-2; D unresolved. The CDR3 has 13 amino acids. The V and J ends lost 3 bases and 2 bases respectively, with 7 bases between them. The V gene's germline CDR1 is SEHNR and CDR2 FQNEAQ (reference sequence). The CDR3 nucleotides are TGTGCCAGCAGCTTGAGGGAGAACTATGGCTACACCTTC. Translated: CASSLRENYGYTF. Filled out from reference TRBV7-9 and TRBJ1-2, the complete variable domain reads DTGVSQNPRHKITKRGQNVTFRCDPISEHNRLYWYRQTLGQGPEFLTYFQNEAQLEKSRLLSDRFSAERPKGSFSTLEIQRTEQGDSAMYLCASSLRENYGYTFGSGTRLTVV.

This chain connects TRBV5-6 to TRBJ1-4; TRBD1 matches at 8 bases. In germline, CDR1 is SGHDT, CDR2 YYEEEE. Losses at the gene ends were 4 bases for V and 9 bases for J; bases not matched to a gene: 11. The CDR3 sequence is 15 residues long. The DNA of the CDR3 is TGTGCCAGCAGCGTCCAGGGGGCGCTGGCAAAAAAACTGTTTTTT. This translates into CASSVQGALAKKLFF. Looking up the rest from reference TRBV5-6 and TRBJ1-4 gives the full variable domain: DAGVTQSPTHLIKTRGQQVTLRCSPKSGHDTVSWYQQALGQGPQFIFQYYEEEERQRGNFPDRFSGHQFPNYSSELNVNALLLGDSALYLCASSVQGALAKKLFFGSGTQLSVL.

The gene calls are TRBV2 and TRBJ2-5; possible D gene TRBD2, 5 bases. CDR1 is SNHLY, CDR2 FYNNEI, per germline. Trimming stripped 8 bases from V and 5 bases from J, with 12 bases between. This CDR3 has 12 amino acids. The CDR3 loop is CASGFTGETQYF. The CDR3 bases are TGTGCCAGCGGTTTTACGGGGGAGACCCAGTACTTC.

The chain combines TRBV7-2 with TRBJ2-1; the D gene is possibly TRBD2 (6 bases). This CDR3 region has 16 residues. The V end was cut by 0 bases, the J end by 4 bases, with 13 bases between. From germline, CDR1 is SGHTA and CDR2 FQGNSA. The DNA for the CDR3 is TGTGCCAGCAGCTTAGCGGGGGGACCGTTTTACAATGAGCAGTTCTTC. This sequence encodes CASSLAGGPFYNEQFF.

The gene calls are TRBV29-1 and TRBJ2-7; D is ambiguous. The V gene lost 6 bases and the J gene lost 6 bases, with 9 bases spanning the gap. This CDR3 contains 10 residues. The germline V gene encodes CDR1 SQVTM and CDR2 ANQGSEA. For the CDR3, the DNA is TGCAGCGTCTCAGGTTCCGAGCAGTACTTC. Its translation: CSVSGSEQYF.

This clone was observed a few times. The CDR3 reads CASSADTMDPRVCGDTQYF. The DNA for the CDR3 is TGTGCCAGCAGCGCAGATACCATGGACCCTAGAGTCTGCGGGGATACGCAGTATTTT. The chain recombines TRBV9 with TRBJ2-3; weak D call: TRBD2 (5 bases). Per the germline V gene, CDR1 is SGDLS and CDR2 is YYNGEE. The CDR3 has 19 amino acids. Trimming pared 3 bases from V and 6 bases from J, leaving 29 bases between. The full variable domain, rest sourced from reference TRBV9 and TRBJ2-3, is DSGVTQTPKHLITATGQRVTLRCSPRSGDLSVYWYQQSLDQGLQFLIQYYNGEERAKGNILERFSAQQFPDLHSELNLSSLELGDSALYFCASSADTMDPRVCGDTQYFGPGTRLTVL.

This chain connects TRBV6-4 to TRBJ2-7, with D hard to call. The CDR3 loop spans 14 amino acids. V gave up 9 bases and J gave up 7 bases, with 22 bases separating them. CDR1 is MRHNA, CDR2 SNTAGT, per germline. The CDR3 sequence: CARTSYTGPREQYF. DNA of the CDR3: TGTGCCAGAACCTCATACACGGGTCCCCGGGAGCAGTACTTC.

V and J are TRBV27 and TRBJ2-1; TRBD1 aligns across 7 bases. The CDR3 runs 15 residues. V gave up 7 bases and J gave up 6 bases; unmatched junction bases: 12. Per germline, CDR1 MNHEY and CDR2 SMNVEV (reference sequence). The DNA for the CDR3 is TGTGCCAGCAACAACCGGGACAGCATATCCAATGAGCAGTTCTTC. Its translation is CASNNRDSISNEQFF.